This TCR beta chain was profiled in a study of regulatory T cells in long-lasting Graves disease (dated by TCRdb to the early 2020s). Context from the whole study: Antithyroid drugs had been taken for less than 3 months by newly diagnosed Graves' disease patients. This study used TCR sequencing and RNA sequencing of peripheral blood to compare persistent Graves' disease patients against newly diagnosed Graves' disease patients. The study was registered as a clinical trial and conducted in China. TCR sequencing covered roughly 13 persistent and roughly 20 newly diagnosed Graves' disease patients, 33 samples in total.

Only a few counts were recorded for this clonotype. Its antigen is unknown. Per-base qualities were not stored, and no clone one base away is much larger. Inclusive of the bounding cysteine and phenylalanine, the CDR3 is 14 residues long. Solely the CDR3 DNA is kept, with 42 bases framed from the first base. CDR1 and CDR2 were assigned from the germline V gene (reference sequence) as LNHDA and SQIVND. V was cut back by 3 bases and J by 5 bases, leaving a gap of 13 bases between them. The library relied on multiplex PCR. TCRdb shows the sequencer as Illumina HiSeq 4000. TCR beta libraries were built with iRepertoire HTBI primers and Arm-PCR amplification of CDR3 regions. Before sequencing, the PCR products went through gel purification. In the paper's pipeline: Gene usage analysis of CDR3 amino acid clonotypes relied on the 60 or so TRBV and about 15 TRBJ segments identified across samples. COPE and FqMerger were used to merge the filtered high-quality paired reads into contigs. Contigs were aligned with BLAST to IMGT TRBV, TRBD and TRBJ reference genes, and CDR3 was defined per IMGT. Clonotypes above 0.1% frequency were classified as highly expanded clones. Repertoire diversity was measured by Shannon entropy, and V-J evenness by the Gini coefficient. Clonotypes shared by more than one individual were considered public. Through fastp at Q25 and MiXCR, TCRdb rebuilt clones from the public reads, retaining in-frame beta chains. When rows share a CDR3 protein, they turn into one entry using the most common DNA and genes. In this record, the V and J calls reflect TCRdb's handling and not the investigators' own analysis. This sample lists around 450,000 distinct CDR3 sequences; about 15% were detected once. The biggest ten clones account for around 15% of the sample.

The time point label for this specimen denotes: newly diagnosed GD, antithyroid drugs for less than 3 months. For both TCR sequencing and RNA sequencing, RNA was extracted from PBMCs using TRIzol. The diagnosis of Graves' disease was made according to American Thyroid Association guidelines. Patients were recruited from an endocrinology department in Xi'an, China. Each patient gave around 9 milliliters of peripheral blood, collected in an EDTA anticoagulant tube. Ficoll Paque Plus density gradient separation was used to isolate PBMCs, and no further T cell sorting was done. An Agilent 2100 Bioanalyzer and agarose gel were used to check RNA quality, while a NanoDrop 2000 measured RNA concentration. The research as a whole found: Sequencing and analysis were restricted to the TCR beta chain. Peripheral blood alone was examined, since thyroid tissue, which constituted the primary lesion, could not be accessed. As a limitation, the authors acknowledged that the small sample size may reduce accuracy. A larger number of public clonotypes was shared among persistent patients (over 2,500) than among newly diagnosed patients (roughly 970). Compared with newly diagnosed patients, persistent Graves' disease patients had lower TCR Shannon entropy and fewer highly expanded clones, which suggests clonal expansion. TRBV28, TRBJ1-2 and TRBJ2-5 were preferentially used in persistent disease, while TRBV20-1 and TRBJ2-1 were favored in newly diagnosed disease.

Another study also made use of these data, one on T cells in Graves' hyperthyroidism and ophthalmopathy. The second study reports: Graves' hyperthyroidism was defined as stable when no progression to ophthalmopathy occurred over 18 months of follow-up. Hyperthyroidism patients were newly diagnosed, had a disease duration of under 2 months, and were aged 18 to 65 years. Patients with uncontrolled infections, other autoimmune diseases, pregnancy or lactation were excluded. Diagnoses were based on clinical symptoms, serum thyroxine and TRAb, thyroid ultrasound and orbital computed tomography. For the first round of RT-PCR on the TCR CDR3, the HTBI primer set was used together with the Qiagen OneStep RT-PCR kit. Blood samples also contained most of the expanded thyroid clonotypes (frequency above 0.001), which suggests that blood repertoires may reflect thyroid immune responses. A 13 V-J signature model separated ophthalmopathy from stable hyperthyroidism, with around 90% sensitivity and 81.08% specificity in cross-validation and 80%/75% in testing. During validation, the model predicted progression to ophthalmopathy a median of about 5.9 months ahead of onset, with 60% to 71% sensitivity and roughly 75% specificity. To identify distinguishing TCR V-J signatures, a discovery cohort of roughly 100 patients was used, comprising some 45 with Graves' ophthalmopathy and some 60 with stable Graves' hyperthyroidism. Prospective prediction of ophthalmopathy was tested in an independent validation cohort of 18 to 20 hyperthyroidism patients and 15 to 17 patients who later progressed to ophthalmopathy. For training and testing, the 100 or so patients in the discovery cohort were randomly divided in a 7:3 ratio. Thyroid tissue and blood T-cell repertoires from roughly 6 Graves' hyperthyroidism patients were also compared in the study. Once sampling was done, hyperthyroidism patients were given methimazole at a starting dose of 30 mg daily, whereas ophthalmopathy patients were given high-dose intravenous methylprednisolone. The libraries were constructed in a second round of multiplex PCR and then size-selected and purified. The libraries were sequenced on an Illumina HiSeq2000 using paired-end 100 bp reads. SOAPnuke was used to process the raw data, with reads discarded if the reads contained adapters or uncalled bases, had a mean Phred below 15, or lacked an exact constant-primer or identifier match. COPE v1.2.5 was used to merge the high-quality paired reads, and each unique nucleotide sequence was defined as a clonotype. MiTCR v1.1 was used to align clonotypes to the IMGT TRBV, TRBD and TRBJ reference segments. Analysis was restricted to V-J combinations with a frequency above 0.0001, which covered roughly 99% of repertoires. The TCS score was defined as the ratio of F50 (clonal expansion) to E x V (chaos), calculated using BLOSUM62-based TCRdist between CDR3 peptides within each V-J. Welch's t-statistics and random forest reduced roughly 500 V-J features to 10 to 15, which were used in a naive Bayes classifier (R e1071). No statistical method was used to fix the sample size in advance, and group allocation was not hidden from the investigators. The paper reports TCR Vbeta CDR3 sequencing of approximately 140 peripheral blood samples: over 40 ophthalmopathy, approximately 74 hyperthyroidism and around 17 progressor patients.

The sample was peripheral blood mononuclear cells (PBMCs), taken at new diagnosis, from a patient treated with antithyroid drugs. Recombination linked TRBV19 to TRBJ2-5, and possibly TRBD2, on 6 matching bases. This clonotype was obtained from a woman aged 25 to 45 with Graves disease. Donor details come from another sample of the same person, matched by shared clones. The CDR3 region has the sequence CASSMAGSGETQYF. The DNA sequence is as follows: TGTGCCAGTAGTATGGCGGGATCGGGGGAGACCCAGTACTTC.